This entry features one T cell receptor (beta chain) sequence. Germline CDR1 MNHEY, CDR2 SVGAGI. CDR3 length: 12 amino acids. V lost 2 bases to trimming and J lost 8 bases, with 10 bases between them. TCRdb reprocessed the 5' RACE reads via MiXCR and lists one record per CDR3 protein. The sample lists 300,000 to 400,000 distinct CDR3 sequences, approximately 15% seen once, with 20% to 25% in the top ten. This entry comes from a study of T-cell memory formation after mild COVID-19. This receptor was identified in a man aged 18 to 30 who had mild COVID-19 (a few samples of this study predate the infection). Cell type and time point are not known. The J gene is TRBJ2-7, the V gene TRBV6-5; D is perhaps TRBD1 or TRBD2 (5 bases each). The specimen was PBMCs or a T cell subset sorted from them (not recorded which). The CDR3 loop is CASSYLRGQQYF. CDR3 nucleotides: TGTGCCAGCAGTTACCTGAGGGGTCAGCAGTACTTC.